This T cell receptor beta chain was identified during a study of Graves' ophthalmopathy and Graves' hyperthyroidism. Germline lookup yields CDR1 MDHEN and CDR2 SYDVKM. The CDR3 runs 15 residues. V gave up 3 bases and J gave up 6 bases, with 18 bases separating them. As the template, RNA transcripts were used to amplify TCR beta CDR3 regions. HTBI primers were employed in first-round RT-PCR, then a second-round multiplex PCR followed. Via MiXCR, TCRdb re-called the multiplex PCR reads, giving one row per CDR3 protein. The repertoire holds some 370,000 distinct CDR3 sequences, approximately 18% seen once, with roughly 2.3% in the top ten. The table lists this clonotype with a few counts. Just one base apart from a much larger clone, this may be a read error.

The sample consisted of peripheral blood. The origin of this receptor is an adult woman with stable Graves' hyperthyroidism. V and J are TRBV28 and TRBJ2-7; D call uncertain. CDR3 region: CASSFSRTLGGEQYF. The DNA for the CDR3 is TGTGCCAGCAGTTTCTCCCGAACCCTCGGTGGCGAGCAGTACTTC. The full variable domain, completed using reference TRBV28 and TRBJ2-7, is DVKVTQSSRYLVKRTGEKVFLECVQDMDHENMFWYRQDPGLGLRLIYFSYDVKMKEKGDIPEGYSVSREKKERFSLILESASTNQTSMYLCASSFSRTLGGEQYFGPGTRLTVT.